The rows below give T cell receptor beta chains drawn from one sample of a study of CD8+ T cells in alopecia areata. Profiling relied on immunoSEQ multiplex PCR, and the TCRdb table lists in-frame clones only, not all of them. The sample carries 45,000 to 60,000 clones, roughly 96% recorded once. The sample consisted of CD8+ T cells sorted from blood, taken at week 0. Receptors originate from a human donor with alopecia areata. CDR3s include the opening cysteine and the closing phenylalanine or tryptophan. A D gene is named only where the DNA matches it firmly. Clone sizes are given selectively: once, few, many, or a class where the clone is expanded.

CDR3 DNA	CDR3 protein	clone size	D gene	V gene	J gene
TGTGCCACCGGACAGGCTGAGAACACTGAAGCTTTCTTT	CATGQAENTEAFF	.	TRBD1	TRBV6-1	TRBJ1-1
TGTGCCAGCAGTGTTGGACAGCCCAATCGGCCCCAGCATTTT	CASSVGQPNRPQHF	.	.	TRBV6-6	TRBJ1-5
TGCGCCAGCAGCCAAGATCCGGGACTAGCGGACTACAATGAGCAGTTCTTC	CASSQDPGLADYNEQFF	.	TRBD2	TRBV4-1	TRBJ2-1
TGCGCCAGCAGCCAAGTGGGTATGGATGGTTTCTTT	CASSQVGMDGFF	once	.	TRBV4-1	TRBJ1-1
TGTGCCATCAGTGATCTTGAGGGGGGAGATATCACAGATACGCAGTATTTT	CAISDLEGGDITDTQYF	.	.	TRBV10-3	TRBJ2-3
TGTGCCAGTAGTATAGGTGGGACAGTCAAGCAGTTCTTC	CASSIGGTVKQFF	.	TRBD1	TRBV19	TRBJ2-1
TGTGCCAGCAGTCTTGGACACTCTCAAGTGGGTAGCAATCAGCCCCAGCATTTT	CASSLGHSQVGSNQPQHF	.	.	TRBV27	TRBJ1-5
TGTGCCAGCAGCTTTCGCCTCCAAGAGACCCAGTACTTC	CASSFRLQETQYF	.	.	TRBV5-5	TRBJ2-5
TGTGCCAGCAGCCAAGACGTTTCCTACGAGCAGTACTTC	CASSQDVSYEQYF	.	.	TRBV4-2	TRBJ2-7
TGTGCCAGCAGCCAAGAATCCGCGGGCCACTATGGCTACACCTTC	CASSQESAGHYGYTF	.	.	TRBV4-2	TRBJ1-2
TGTGCCAGCAGCCCTCAAGCGGGGGGAAAATACTACGAGCAGTACTTC	CASSPQAGGKYYEQYF	.	TRBD2	TRBV7-6	TRBJ2-7
TGTGCCAGCAGCCCAGGTCCGGGGAACACTGAAGCTTTCTTT	CASSPGPGNTEAFF	.	.	TRBV7-2	TRBJ1-1
TGTGCCAGCAGCGCTGCGGGCGGGGGCCGGGAGACCCAGTACTTC	CASSAAGGGRETQYF	.	.	TRBV7-3	TRBJ2-5
TGTGCCAGCAGTCCGACAGGGGGATCAGGAAACACCATATATTTT	CASSPTGGSGNTIYF	.	TRBD1	TRBV6-5	TRBJ1-3
TGTGCCAGCAGCCCGACAGGGGGCGACCGGGGGACCCAGTACTTC	CASSPTGGDRGTQYF	.	TRBD1	TRBV7-9	TRBJ2-5
TGTGCCAGCAGTTACGGTCTCGGACGCGAGCAGTACTTC	CASSYGLGREQYF	.	.	TRBV6-5	TRBJ2-7
TGCGCCAGCAGCCAAGAAGTGGGACAGGGTGATAGCTCTGGGGCCAACGTCCTGACTTTC	CASSQEVGQGDSSGANVLTF	.	TRBD1	TRBV4-3	TRBJ2-6
TGTGCCAGCAGCTTGGGGAGCTATAGCAATCAGCCCCAGCATTTT	CASSLGSYSNQPQHF	.	.	TRBV7-2	TRBJ1-5
TGTGCCAGCAGCCCGCCCGATGTGGGAGATACGCAGTATTTT	CASSPPDVGDTQYF	.	.	TRBV13	TRBJ2-3